The subject of this entry is one T cell receptor (beta chain). The authors prepared the TCRbeta library with unique molecular identifiers. TCRdb redid the calling of the PCR reads with MiXCR, one entry per CDR3 protein. The data show about 640,000 distinct CDR3 sequences, roughly 17% seen once. Looked up from germline, CDR1 is DFQATT and CDR2 is SNEGSKA (reference sequence). Trimming shortened V by 1 base and J by 5 bases, and 17 bases separated the two germline ends. The CDR3 contains 16 residues. These data come from a study of T-cell reconstitution after alpha-beta-depleted transplantation in children.

J is TRBJ2-2 and V is TRBV20-1; D is unclear. The material sequenced was PBMCs from the stem cell graft donor, taken from the stem cell graft. This TCR derives from a human donor who donated a stem cell graft to a child with acute myeloid leukemia. This CDR3 is CSARGGSEEVTGELFF. DNA of the CDR3: TGCAGTGCTAGAGGAGGCAGCGAAGAGGTGACCGGGGAGCTGTTTTTT.